A single sample is the source of the 19 T cell receptor beta chains below, sequenced in a study of shared clonotypes between healthy human individuals. Produced via immunoSEQ multiplex PCR; TCRdb's table is partial and in-frame only. The sample holds roughly 2.1 million clones, roughly 91% seen once. Naive CD8 cells were CD45RO-negative, positively selected for CCR7, excluding terminally differentiated effector memory CD45RA+ cells. Sequenced: naive CD8+ T cells from PBMCs. The receptors shown here come from a young man in good health. Some clones in this sample may be carry-over from other donors' samples.

This chain links TRBV7-6 with TRBJ2-2; D is perhaps TRBD1 or TRBD2 (5 bases each). Looked up from germline, CDR1 is SGHVS and CDR2 is FNYEAQ. This CDR3 has 13 residues. Trimming stripped 4 bases from V and 4 bases from J, with 7 bases between. For the CDR3, the DNA is TGTGCCAGCAGCTGGGGGTCCACCGGGGAGCTGTTTTTT. Translating gives CASSWGSTGELFF.

The rearrangement joins TRBV6-1 to TRBJ2-6; D is ambiguous. This CDR3 contains 13 residues. The germline V gene has CDR1 MNHNS and CDR2 SASEGT. Trimming removed 2 bases at V and 5 bases at J, with 4 bases between. The CDR3 loop is CASSERRANVLTF. For the CDR3, the DNA is TGTGCCAGCAGTGAACGTAGGGCCAACGTCCTGACTTTC.

A note on this clone: This sample includes further DNA sequences coding for the same CDR3. The V gene is TRBV5-6, the J gene TRBJ2-1; no definite D call. Trimming cost V 0 bases and J 7 bases, with 5 bases left between them. Germline CDR1 and CDR2: SGHDT and YYEEEE. CDR3 length equals 12 residues. CDR3 amino acids: CASSLAGNEQFF. CDR3 coding DNA: TGTGCCAGCAGCTTGGCCGGAAATGAGCAGTTCTTC.

The V call is TRBV10-3, the J call TRBJ2-7, with D perhaps being TRBD1 or TRBD2 (5 bases each). V gave up 4 bases and J gave up 2 bases, with 18 bases separating them. This CDR3 is built from 16 residues. Germline V CDR1 and CDR2: ENHRY, SYGVKD. The chain's CDR3 is CAISGGRGEITYEQYF. The CDR3 region has the DNA TGTGCCATCAGTGGGGGTAGAGGGGAGATCACCTACGAGCAGTACTTC.

This chain joins TRBV5-4 and TRBJ2-6, with TRBD1 matching 9 bases. Per the germline V gene, CDR1 is SGHNT and CDR2 is YYREEE (reference sequence). There are 16 residues in the CDR3. J was trimmed by 3 bases and V by 4 bases; bases with no gene match: 5. The CDR3 loop reads CASSPGQGGGANVLTF. The CDR3 bases are TGTGCCAGCAGCCCGGGACAGGGCGGTGGGGCCAACGTCCTGACTTTC.

The rearrangement joins TRBV14 to TRBJ1-2, with D uncertain. This CDR3 comprises 15 residues. Trimming took off 4 bases at V and 4 bases at J, with 16 bases between the two ends. CDR1 is SGHDN, CDR2 FVKESK, per germline. The CDR3 reads CASSLLAGFGYGYTF. CDR3 nucleotide sequence: TGTGCCAGCAGCCTCTTGGCCGGGTTCGGCTATGGCTACACCTTC.

A word on this clone: Other DNA sequences in this sample translate to the same CDR3. The V gene is TRBV7-9, the J gene TRBJ2-7, with 7 bases fitting TRBD2. J was trimmed by 4 bases and V by 3 bases; bases with no gene match: 3. CDR3 length: 13 amino acids. CDR1 SEHNR and CDR2 FQNEAQ come from the germline V gene (reference sequence). The CDR3 DNA sequence: TGTGCCAGCAGCTTCCCTAGCGGATACGAGCAGTACTTC. It codes for CASSFPSGYEQYF.

This chain connects TRBV19 to TRBJ2-1; 7 nucleotides line up with TRBD2. CDR1 LNHDA and CDR2 SQIVND come from the germline V gene (reference sequence). The CDR3 has 15 amino acids. With V trimmed by 6 bases and J by 1 base, 6 bases remained unmatched. The CDR3 region is CASSPRGGSYNEQFF. CDR3 nucleotide sequence: TGTGCCAGTAGCCCCCGGGGAGGGTCCTACAATGAGCAGTTCTTC.

Regarding this clone: The same CDR3 can be traced to other DNA sequences in this sample. The chain uses TRBV27 and TRBJ2-7; D might be TRBD2 (7 bases). The CDR3 covers 13 residues. Trimming took off 2 bases at V and 6 bases at J, with 11 bases between the two ends. Germline loops: CDR1 MNHEY, CDR2 SMNVEV (reference sequence). The CDR3 region is CASSLGGAGEQYF. The CDR3 region has the DNA TGTGCCAGCAGTTTAGGGGGGGCGGGCGAGCAGTACTTC.

V is TRBV19 and J is TRBJ2-1, with TRBD2 matching over 9 bases. Trimming cost V 6 bases and J 3 bases; bases outside gene matches: 6. Germline CDR1 LNHDA, CDR2 SQIVND (reference sequence). The CDR3 has 15 amino acids. The CDR3 DNA follows: TGTGCCAGTAGGAAGATAGCGGGAGACTACAATGAGCAGTTCTTC. Its protein is CASRKIAGDYNEQFF.

The chain employs TRBV4-3 and TRBJ2-6; TRBD2 is a possible D gene (5 bases). Germline loops: CDR1 LGHNA, CDR2 YSLEER. This CDR3 contains 18 residues. V was cut by 4 bases and J by 0 bases, with 16 bases left in between. The CDR3 here is CASSLGRRGTSGANVLTF. In DNA form, the CDR3 reads TGCGCCAGCAGCCTGGGGAGACGGGGTACCTCTGGGGCCAACGTCCTGACTTTC.

In this sample, this clone turned up once. This chain links TRBV6-5 with TRBJ2-7; 7 bases are shared with TRBD1. CDR3 length: 14 residues. The germline CDR1 and CDR2 sequences are MNHEY and SVGAGI. The ends lost 3 bases at V and 1 base at J; junction bases unmatched: 3. The CDR3: CASSYEGASYEQYF. The CDR3 coding sequence is TGTGCCAGCAGTTATGAGGGGGCGTCCTACGAGCAGTACTTC.

Concerning this clone: Different DNA sequences within this sample yield the same CDR3. The CDR3 bases are TGTGCCAGCGGGGACAGGGGCCCAGATACGCAGTATTTT. This gives the protein CASGDRGPDTQYF. V is TRBV19 and J is TRBJ2-3; 10 bases match TRBD1. Germline CDR1 and CDR2: LNHDA and SQIVND (reference sequence). V lost 9 bases, J lost 4 bases, and 4 bases stayed unmatched. This CDR3 is 13 amino acids long.

As to this clone: At the DNA level, this CDR3 is encoded by other sequences in the same sample as well. The chain has TRBV27 and TRBJ2-7; the D is unclear. V was clipped by 5 bases and J by 2 bases, with 13 bases between them. CDR1 is MNHEY and CDR2 is SMNVEV in the germline V gene (reference sequence). This CDR3 comprises 14 residues. CDR3 amino acids: CASSSRVSAYEQYF. CDR3 nucleotide sequence: TGTGCCAGCAGTAGCCGGGTATCAGCCTACGAGCAGTACTTC.

The rearrangement uses TRBV6-5 and TRBJ2-7, with no clear D. Looked up from germline, CDR1 is MNHEY and CDR2 is SVGAGI. V shed 3 bases and J shed 2 bases, with 8 bases lying between them. The CDR3 is made up of 13 amino acids. CDR3 region: CASSYDIAYEQYF. The CDR3 nucleotides read TGTGCCAGCAGTTATGACATAGCCTACGAGCAGTACTTC.

The CDR3 DNA reads TGTGCCATCAGTGATCAGGGTAACAATCAGCCCCAGCATTTT. Residues: CAISDQGNNQPQHF. V usage is TRBV10-3 and J usage is TRBJ1-5; D might be TRBD1 (5 bases). Germline V gives CDR1 ENHRY, CDR2 SYGVKD. Trimming cost V 3 bases and J 3 bases, with 9 bases left between them. This CDR3 contains 14 residues.

This rearrangement joins TRBV10-3 to TRBJ2-7; a possible D gene is TRBD2 (5 bases). CDR3 size: 14 residues. The germline V and J ends were trimmed by 3 bases and 2 bases, with 11 bases remaining between them. CDR1 is ENHRY and CDR2 is SYGVKD in the germline V gene. The CDR3 DNA reads as TGTGCCATCAGTGATGTTGGAGCGGCCTACGAGCAGTACTTC. It translates to CAISDVGAAYEQYF.

This chain joins TRBV14 and TRBJ1-4, with D uncertain. V was trimmed by 4 bases and J by 7 bases, leaving 16 bases between them. Germline V gives CDR1 SGHDN, CDR2 FVKESK. The CDR3 is 15 amino acids. CDR3 residues: CASSPLQRLGEKLFF. The CDR3 DNA sequence: TGTGCCAGCAGCCCCTTACAACGGCTGGGTGAAAAACTGTTTTTT.

V and J are TRBV25-1 and TRBJ2-1; possibly TRBD1 for D (5 bases). This CDR3 contains 14 residues. The V and J ends lost 3 bases and 9 bases respectively, with 15 bases between them. Germline loops: CDR1 MGHDK, CDR2 SYGVNS. CDR3 nucleotide sequence: TGTGCCAGCAGTGAGACAGCGTCGGGCGGTGAGCAGTTCTTC. It encodes CASSETASGGEQFF.